This T cell receptor beta chain was recovered during a study of shared clonotypes between healthy human individuals. Study results and limitations: Represented diversity, genetic and exposure-history alike, was limited by few donors. Generally, naive subsets (rather than memory subsets) showed larger estimated richness.

At the deep level, the assay was run. In the sorted-subset replicate PCRs, about 190 ng DNA, 25,000 to 35,000 T cell genomes, was used. Repertoires were generated with immunoSEQ multiplex PCR, while TCRdb's copy carries only in-frame clones and drops some. The sample consists of about 580,000 clones, roughly 98% of them appearing once. On this clone itself: The antigen remains undetermined.

V trimming: 6 bases; J trimming: 6 bases; junction bases outside the gene matches: 5. CDR1 is MDHEN and CDR2 is SYDVKM in the germline V gene. The CDR3 length is 14 residues. Naive CD8 cells lacked CD45RO and underwent positive selection for CCR7, leaving out terminally differentiated effector memory CD45RA+ cells. The sample comprised naive CD8+ T cells sorted from blood. The sequence was collected from a man under 40 in good health. The chain couples TRBV28 to TRBJ1-5; 10 nucleotides line up with TRBD1. The CDR3 loop reads CASSPTGGSQPQHF. The CDR3, as DNA: TGTGCCAGCAGCCCGACAGGGGGCAGTCAGCCCCAGCATTTT.